These T cell receptor beta chains were read from a single sample in a study of blood T cells in healthy people across ages. TCRdb reprocessed the 5' RACE reads with MiXCR, giving one entry per CDR3 protein. The table records approximately 900,000 distinct CDR3 sequences, 29% of them present only once. These same data were also listed under a study on T cells of mothers and their children.

The sample consisted of blood. Every receptor here comes from a woman aged 40 to 50 in good health. CDR3s include the opening cysteine and the closing phenylalanine or tryptophan. D genes are given only for firm matches. Only some rows state a clone size, as once, few, many or a class for expanded clones.

CDR3 protein	CDR3 DNA	clone size	D gene	V gene	J gene
CASSLESGTNYGYTF	TGTGCCAGCAGCTTAGAGTCAGGGACTAACTATGGCTACACCTTC	many	.	TRBV11-2	TRBJ1-2
CASSQAGTANTEAFF	TGCGCCAGCAGCCAAGCCGGGACAGCGAACACTGAAGCTTTCTTT	.	TRBD1	TRBV4-1	TRBJ1-1
CASSLPDLNEQFF	TGTGCCAGCAGTTTGCCGGATCTCAATGAGCAGTTCTTC	.	.	TRBV28	TRBJ2-1
CASRWGQGKTDTQYF	TGTGCCAGCAGGTGGGGACAGGGCAAGACAGATACGCAGTATTTT	medium-sized	TRBD1	TRBV28	TRBJ2-3
CASNQGVSYEQYF	TGTGCCAGCAATCAGGGGGTCTCCTACGAGCAGTACTTC	many	TRBD1	TRBV6-2/TRBV6-3	TRBJ2-7
CASSSTTGNQPQHF	TGTGCCAGCAGTTCAACCACAGGAAATCAGCCCCAGCATTTT	few	.	TRBV12-3/TRBV12-4	TRBJ1-5
CASSAIGKLFF	TGTGCCAGCAGTGCCATCGGGAAACTGTTTTTT	.	.	TRBV12-3/TRBV12-4	TRBJ1-4
CASSPDRDRVYGYTF	TGTGCCAGCAGTCCTGACAGGGATCGGGTCTATGGCTACACCTTC	few	TRBD1	TRBV6-5	TRBJ1-2
CSATGTRRGEQYF	TGCAGTGCTACCGGGACTAGGCGTGGCGAGCAGTACTTC	many	TRBD2	TRBV20-1	TRBJ2-7
CASSLRASGASLGQETQYF	TGCGCCAGCAGCTTGAGGGCTAGCGGGGCCAGTTTAGGCCAAGAGACCCAGTACTTC	.	TRBD2	TRBV5-1	TRBJ2-5
CASSLALAGVETQYF	TGTGCCAGCAGCTTGGCCCTAGCGGGGGTGGAGACCCAGTACTTC	few	TRBD2	TRBV7-2	TRBJ2-5
CAISDRAGQGIADTQYF	TGTGCCATCAGTGATAGGGCGGGACAGGGGATAGCAGATACGCAGTATTTT	few	TRBD1	TRBV10-3	TRBJ2-3
CASSYLGEGLRYGYTF	TGTGCCAGCAGTTATCTGGGGGAGGGCCTTCGATATGGCTACACCTTC	.	.	TRBV6-5	TRBJ1-2
CSVMGDTKQTNYGYTF	TGCAGCGTTATGGGCGACACGAAACAAACTAACTATGGCTACACCTTC	many	.	TRBV29-1	TRBJ1-2
CASSLGTVVPQIRSNQPQHF	TGCGCCAGCAGCCTCGGGACAGTGGTGCCCCAGATTCGGAGCAATCAGCCCCAGCATTTT	once	TRBD1	TRBV5-1	TRBJ1-5